This T cell receptor beta chain was obtained from a study of graft-versus-host responses after intestinal transplantation. Study information: Recipients had multivisceral, liver-intestinal, or isolated intestinal transplants.

Germline-derived CDR1 and CDR2 are MNHNS and SASEGT. Trimming shortened V by 8 bases and J by 3 bases, and 18 bases separated the two germline ends. This CDR3 is built from 15 residues. Generated by immunoSEQ multiplex PCR, the TCRdb table keeps only in-frame clones and is missing some. This table holds some 110,000 clones, approximately 90% found once. Concerning this clone: Its matching antigen is unknown.

The specimen was unstimulated CD4+ T cells sorted from spleen or lymph node cells, collected before intestinal transplant. The V and J genes are TRBV6-1 and TRBJ2-3; TRBD2 might be the D (7 bases). The TCR was taken from a human donor who received an intestinal transplant. The CDR3 DNA reads TGTGCCAGCCGAGGGGGGGACTTAGGTACAGATACGCAGTATTTT. Encoded protein: CASRGGDLGTDTQYF.